Presented here are 17 T cell receptor beta chains from one specimen sequenced in a study of chemoradiotherapy in HPV16-positive cancers. Only in-frame clones appear in the TCRdb table, and some are missing; sequencing was by immunoSEQ multiplex PCR. Of about 15,000 clones in the sample, approximately 75% were seen once. The sample here was taken from a patient who underwent chemoradiotherapy. These receptor sequences come from a human donor with HPV-associated anogenital cancer.

V gene TRBV7-9 combines with J gene TRBJ2-5; 8 nucleotides align to TRBD1. The better agreement between TRBJ2-7 and the DNA end casts doubt on the J call. Germline values: CDR1 SEHNR, CDR2 FQNEAQ (reference sequence). The CDR3 spans 14 residues. The CDR3 spells CASSAWTGRYEQYF. CDR3 DNA sequence: TGTGCCAGCAGCGCTTGGACAGGGAGGTACGAGCAGTACTTC.

The chain combines TRBV30 with TRBJ1-5; D unclear. Germline CDR1 reads GTSNPN; CDR2 reads SVGIG (reference sequence). This CDR3 is built from 13 residues. V was cut by 2 bases and J by 5 bases, with 10 bases left in between. Here the CDR3 DNA reads TGTGCCTGGAGTAGAGGCAGCGATCAGCCCCAGCATTTT. It translates to CAWSRGSDQPQHF.

This clone appeared a few times. This sequence joins TRBV7-9 and TRBJ1-5; D is uncertain. CDR3 length: 13 amino acids. Trimming pared 2 bases from V and 5 bases from J, leaving 7 bases between. In germline, CDR1 is SEHNR, CDR2 FQNEAQ (reference sequence). CDR3 loop: CASSLKQDQPQHF. The CDR3 DNA sequence: TGTGCCAGCAGCTTAAAGCAAGATCAGCCCCAGCATTTT.

The chain combines TRBV27 with TRBJ2-7, with D perhaps matching TRBD1 (5 bases). Per germline, CDR1 MNHEY and CDR2 SMNVEV (reference sequence). The CDR3 is 13 amino acids. The germline V and J ends were trimmed by 2 bases and 6 bases, with 11 bases remaining between them. CDR3 DNA sequence: TGTGCCAGCAGTTTAGTGGTAAGGGGCGAGCAGTACTTC. Translation: CASSLVVRGEQYF.

The sample holds one count of this clone. This sequence joins TRBV9 and TRBJ2-3; 14 bases line up with TRBD2. V shed 4 bases and J 5 bases; nucleotides not matched to a gene: 12. CDR1 is SGDLS and CDR2 is YYNGEE in the germline V gene. The length of the CDR3 is 18 residues. The CDR3 sequence: CASSPPPGLAGERDTQYF. As DNA, the CDR3 is TGTGCCAGCAGCCCTCCACCGGGACTAGCGGGAGAAAGAGATACGCAGTATTTT.

The rearrangement joins TRBV25-1 to TRBJ1-1; 7 nucleotides align to TRBD1. J gave up 5 bases and V 3 bases, and 12 bases lay outside the gene matches. This CDR3 region has 16 residues. CDR1 and CDR2 (germline): MGHDK, SYGVNS. For the CDR3, the DNA is TGTGCCAGCAGTGATTTCGACAGGGAAGGTGAAACTGAAGCTTTCTTT. Its translation: CASSDFDREGETEAFF.

The CDR3 nucleotides read TGTGCCAGCAGCTCGCAGGGTGACACTGAAGCTTTCTTT. This codes for CASSSQGDTEAFF. V and J are TRBV5-5 and TRBJ1-1, with TRBD1 as a possible D gene (5 bases). The germline V gene has CDR1 SGHKS and CDR2 YYEKEE (reference sequence). V shed 3 bases and J shed 3 bases, with 9 bases lying between them. This CDR3 is built from 13 residues.

The J gene is TRBJ1-1, the V gene TRBV2; unclear D gene. The CDR3 is 14 residues long. V was pared by 6 bases and J by 1 base, with 12 bases between. From germline, CDR1 is SNHLY and CDR2 FYNNEI. The CDR3 here is CASRQVSANTEAFF. The CDR3 coding sequence is TGTGCCAGCAGGCAAGTTTCTGCGAACACTGAAGCTTTCTTT.

Judged by abundance, this clone is medium-sized. This sequence joins TRBV27 and TRBJ2-3; D remains ambiguous. Germline V CDR1 and CDR2: MNHEY, SMNVEV (reference sequence). Trimming removed 5 bases at V and 3 bases at J, with 12 bases between. The CDR3 covers 14 residues. The CDR3 DNA is TGTGCCAGCAGTACCCGCGGCCGTACAGATACGCAGTATTTT. It translates to CASSTRGRTDTQYF.

The rearrangement links TRBV5-4 to TRBJ2-1; D is uncertain. The CDR3 totals 15 residues. V lost 1 base and J lost 0, with 8 bases in between. Germline CDR1 is SGHNT and CDR2 is YYREEE (reference sequence). Here the CDR3 reads CASSLPPSSYNEQFF. CDR3 in DNA: TGTGCCAGCAGCTTGCCTCCCAGCTCCTACAATGAGCAGTTCTTC.

This clone was seen only a few times. This chain joins TRBV7-8 and TRBJ1-2; D remains ambiguous. The germline CDR1 and CDR2 sequences are SGHVS and FQNEAQ. V lost 3 bases and J 7 bases, leaving 15 bases between the germline ends. The CDR3 loop spans 14 amino acids. CDR3 sequence (DNA): TGTGCCAGCAGCTTTGAGGCGGGCTTTCGTGGCTACACCTTC. As protein: CASSFEAGFRGYTF.

The V gene is TRBV13, the J gene TRBJ2-5, with TRBD2 identical over 13 bases. Germline V gene data show CDR1 as PRHDT and CDR2 as FYEKMQ (reference sequence). The ends lost 4 bases at V and 11 bases at J; junction bases unmatched: 13. CDR3 size: 16 residues. In DNA, the CDR3 is TGTGCCAGCAGCTCGGGCGGGACTAGCGGGGAGGGAGAGCAGTACTTC. This translates into CASSSGGTSGEGEQYF.

The V and J genes are TRBV2 and TRBJ1-4, with 9 bases identical to TRBD1. This CDR3 contains 14 residues. Trimming took 7 bases from V and 5 from J; bases not matched to a gene: 5. Germline values: CDR1 SNHLY, CDR2 FYNNEI. Written as DNA, the CDR3 is TGTGCCAGCAATCCCGGGACAGGGAATGAAAAACTGTTTTTT. Amino acids: CASNPGTGNEKLFF.

The chain has TRBV21-1 and TRBJ2-7. TRBV21-1 is an annotated pseudogene. The CDR3 sequence is 16 residues long. The CDR3 bases are TGTGCCAGCAGCAAAGTTAGGCACGGGACCTCTCTCGAGCAGTACTTC. Translated, it gives CASSKVRHGTSLEQYF.

This clone has more than one count but fewer than ten. This chain links TRBV6-1 with TRBJ2-2; the match to TRBD1 covers 7 bases. The CDR3 contains 14 residues. V shed 6 bases and J 4 bases; nucleotides not matched to a gene: 5. Germline CDR1 MNHNS, CDR2 SASEGT. In DNA, the CDR3 is TGTGCCAGCAGGACAGGGCCTTCCACCGGGGAGCTGTTTTTT. Translated: CASRTGPSTGELFF.

The J gene is TRBJ1-4, the V gene TRBV7-2, with D perhaps TRBD1 (6 bases). From germline, CDR1 is SGHTA and CDR2 FQGNSA. The CDR3 covers 15 residues. V lost 3 bases to trimming and J lost 4 bases, with 12 bases between them. Here the CDR3 DNA reads TGTGCCAGCAGCTTGGGGGGGCAGGGTAATGAAAAACTGTTTTTT. Amino acid sequence: CASSLGGQGNEKLFF. Drawing the rest from reference TRBV7-2 and TRBJ1-4, the complete variable domain is GAGVSQSPSNKVTEKGKDVELRCDPISGHTALYWYRQSLGQGLEFLIYFQGNSAPDKSGLPSDRFSAERTGGSVSTLTIQRTQQEDSAVYLCASSLGGQGNEKLFFGSGTQLSVL.

The J gene is TRBJ1-1, the V gene TRBV21-1; the table gives TRBD1 as D, unverified against the DNA. TRBV21-1 is reported as a pseudogene. The CDR3 consists of 15 residues. The CDR3 region has the DNA TGTGCCAGCAGCAACCCGGGACAGATTAGACCTGAAGCTTTCTTT. Its protein product is CASSNPGQIRPEAFF.